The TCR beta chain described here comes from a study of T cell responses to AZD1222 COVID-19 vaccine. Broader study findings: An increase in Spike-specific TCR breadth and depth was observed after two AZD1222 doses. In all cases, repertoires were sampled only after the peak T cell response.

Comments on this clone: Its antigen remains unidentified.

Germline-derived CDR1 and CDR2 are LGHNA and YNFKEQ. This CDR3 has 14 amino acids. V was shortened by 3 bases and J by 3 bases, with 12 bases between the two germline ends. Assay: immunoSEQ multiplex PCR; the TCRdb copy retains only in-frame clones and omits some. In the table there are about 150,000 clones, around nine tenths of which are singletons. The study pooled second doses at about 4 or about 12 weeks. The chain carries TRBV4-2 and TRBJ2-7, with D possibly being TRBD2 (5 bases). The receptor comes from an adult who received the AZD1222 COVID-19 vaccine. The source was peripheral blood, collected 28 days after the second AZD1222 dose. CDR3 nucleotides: TGTGCCAGCAGCCAGGCTACGGGATACTACGAGCAGTACTTC. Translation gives CASSQATGYYEQYF.